This TCR beta chain was found in a study of cytomegalovirus exposure and HLA in healthy donors (dated by TCRdb to 2017 to 2019). Turning to the overall study: According to an earlier analysis of several hundred of the donors, about 179 million T cells yielded roughly 110 million unique TCR beta sequences and 250 to 350 Gb of sequence data. About 280 gigabases of sequencing data and tens of millions of unique TCR sequences made up an early release that covered around 640 HLA-typed donors. The genetic ancestry cluster associated with self-reported Caucasian donors included 80% to 90% of the 398 genotyped donors. The study combined high-throughput TCR immunosequencing, statistical association of individual TCRs with disease status, and machine learning to predict cytomegalovirus infection status. The aim of the study was to test whether cataloging public T cell receptors could identify signatures of past pathogen exposure. The number of donors typed differed by locus, with roughly 620-630 for A, B, C, DRB1 and DQB1, 522 for DQA1, 600 to 610 for DPA1, and some 440 for DPB1. Along with the roughly 610-subject first cohort, a separate validation cohort of around 120 different subjects was used. Donor age, sex, ethnicity and CMV serostatus were compiled together with the repertoire data. An earlier analysis of 587 of the donors applied high-throughput TCR beta sequencing to assess whether each TCR beta V gene segment acted as functional or pseudogenic. A later analysis re-analyzed previously published TCR beta repertoires from roughly 600 donors and added high-resolution HLA genotyping to study TCR occurrence patterns. All discovery cohort repertoires had been generated using a single sequencing platform. Across 300 to 500 genotyped donors of the cohort, an average of about 240,000 unique TCR beta nucleotide sequences per donor were sequenced, and roughly 20% of those sequences were non-productive. The study profiled the T cell repertoires of fewer than 850 subjects by immunosequencing and related them to cytomegalovirus serostatus. HLA typing included class I and class II loci at four-digit resolution. Rather than using new phenotypic data, the later analysis identified candidate immune exposures from TCR beta sequences and from how often those sequences occurred across donors. Because of strong linkage in the cohort, roughly five DR-DQ haplotypes were treated as single units for association and clustering. A later genetic analysis took genome-wide SNP genotypes for about 60% of the roughly 670 donors and used that subset as a discovery cohort. The paper's findings and limits, for the study overall: The authors suggested that the approach could potentially be extended to other disease states and immunological phenotypes. Because counts were too low, seventeen rarely observed V segments, including chromosome 9 orphons, were left out of the earlier analysis of several hundred of the donors. A later genetic analysis associated a missense DCLRE1C variant with V-gene and J-gene trimming of TCR beta chains, and an independent cohort replicated the association. Most CMV-associated TCR beta chains appeared to be HLA-restricted in a later analysis, and the HLA associations seemed to be driven largely by CMV exposure. A further reported finding was that TCR beta sequences accurately predicted the HLA-A and HLA-B alleles for most subjects in the first cohort. A few of the identified cytomegalovirus-associated TCR beta chains were confirmed in vitro to be specific for cytomegalovirus antigens. According to a later analysis, parvovirus B19, influenza, CMV and Epstein-Barr virus appeared linked to several top co-occurrence clusters. The only immune exposure information available for the cohort was CMV serostatus. The cohort was sequenced for TCR beta chains only, and without alpha or paired-chain data the features that could be detected were limited. Presence/absence analyses assumed roughly uniform sequencing depth across donors, an assumption that may not hold. Compared with the 666-donor mean, donors in an Asian-associated ancestry cluster had fewer N-insertions in productive TCRs, according to a later genetic analysis. Broadly in line with IMGT annotations, most TCR beta V segments showed up in productive rearrangements about 87% or about 30% of the time in an earlier analysis of approximately 600 of the donors. When HLA alleles, especially DR and DQ, strongly co-occurred, attributing TCR associations to individual alleles was difficult. HLA typing was unavailable for some donors at each locus, so association tests used only the typed subset. Most TCR sequences were observed very rarely across donors, whereas some public TCRs were present in many individuals. In the study, 150 to 200 TCR beta chains were listed as associated with cytomegalovirus. Specific HLA alleles were associated with roughly 16,000 TCR beta sequences at a false discovery rate of 0.05 in a later analysis. Linkage disequilibrium might explain the correlated functional status among segregating V segments, but an unknown experimental factor could not be excluded. In both the original and validation cohorts, the classifier was reported to diagnose cytomegalovirus status with high specificity and sensitivity. According to a later analysis, TCR association rates differed among HLA loci, with DRB1 alleles showing the most associated TCRs and HLA-C alleles showing the fewest. A later analysis found that HLA-associated TCR beta chains were more clonally expanded and had lower generation probabilities than equally common non-associated chains. The 87-base-pair reads could not distinguish some IMGT-functional V segments, including TRBV6-2 and TRBV6-3, so those segments were excluded. A cluster of highly shared sequence variants was judged likely to represent a technical artifact of the sequencing pipeline.

The protocol used for the library was the immunoSEQ multiplex PCR assay. A mixture of 60 forward primers for TCR Vbeta segments and 13 reverse primers for TCR Jbeta segments was used in the multiplex PCR. A multiplex PCR assay on genomic DNA amplified the CDR3 region of rearranged TCR beta genes. Amplified TCR beta libraries were sequenced as 87-base-pair reads on the Illumina HiSeq System. On the authors' methods: A later analysis tallied around 82 million unique TCR beta chains across the roughly 610 repertoires, and about 12 million of those chains were shared by two or more donors. Raw reads were error-corrected and collapsed into unique sequences with a nearest-neighbor algorithm that merged closely related sequences to remove PCR and sequencing errors. To assign V, D and J gene segments, CDR3 sequences were aligned to IMGT reference sequences. For a sequence to be retained, at least a six-nucleotide match to both a V gene segment and a J gene segment was required. A rearrangement counted as productive if the CDR3 had no stop codons and remained in frame with V and J, and every other rearrangement counted as non-productive. CDR3 was defined by IMGT convention, running from the second conserved V-encoded cysteine to the conserved J-encoded phenylalanine. In an earlier analysis of roughly 580 of the donors, sequences lacking an unambiguous match to a single V gene segment were excluded. In an earlier analysis of about 590 of the donors, a V segment was called functional when productive rearrangements were above 56.7%, and segregating when the standard deviation between donors exceeded 5%. A statistical classification framework was built to diagnose cytomegalovirus status from the catalog of TCR beta chain sequences. In a later analysis, TCR nucleotide sequences were compared against IMGT/GENE-DB human TR gene sequences so that V and J genes could be assigned. The TCRdist pipeline was used in a later analysis to assign CDR3 sequences and most-parsimonious VDJ recombination scenarios. In a later analysis, each TCR beta chain was defined by its CDR3 amino acid sequence together with its V-gene family, and reads lacking a unique V-gene family were excluded. A later analysis removed 550 to 650 highly shared, low-generation-probability nucleotide sequences to deal with suspected cross-contamination and a sequencing artifact. For each public chain, a later analysis derived a clonal expansion index from normalized ranks of inferred template counts within each repertoire. In a later analysis, generation probabilities were computed using a VDJ recombination model fitted to out-of-frame rearrangements, and the results were checked against IGoR. A later analysis scored TCR-TCR, TCR-HLA and TCR-CMV co-occurrence with hypergeometric tests, applying a repertoire-size bias correction to TCR pairs. To estimate false discovery rates, a later analysis permuted the HLA or CMV assignments 20 times. A later analysis grouped co-occurring TCRs with DBSCAN, adding TCRdist sequence similarity when clustering within HLA-allele-positive subsets. For co-occurrence clustering, repertoires with fewer than 30,000 or more than 120,000 public chains were excluded, along with four to six repertoires with anomalous nucleotide sharing. Here the immuneACCESS table is served through TCRdb, limited to in-frame sequences with V and J called. Missing clones are a known gap in these copies; in checked studies unresolved V genes cover under half, and the rest lacks a known reason. V and J calls and clone size are those listed in that table; D and trimming were worked out from the DNA. A total of about 250,000 clones appear in this sample, over 75% of them only once. The top ten clones comprise approximately 0.47% of the sample.

In total, more than 500 healthy bone marrow donors made up the cohort. At the time of sampling, every cohort member was nominally healthy, though immune exposures that went unrecorded were likely present. The donor tested CMV seronegative, placing the donor among the 300 to 400 seronegative members of the cohort. Every donor gave a peripheral blood sample, and the peripheral blood mononuclear cells from that sample were used for TCR beta sequencing. Genomic DNA was extracted from the blood cell samples with the Qiagen DNeasy Blood Extraction Kit. Unmatched junction bases come to 3, with V trimmed by 5 bases and J by 4 bases. The CDR1 and CDR2 encoded by the germline V gene are MNHNS and SASEGT. Taken from cysteine to phenylalanine, the CDR3 has 13 residues. The CDR3 DNA has 39 bases and is translated from base 1. In the case of this clone: Its antigen is still unknown. No much larger clone exists at a distance of one base, and base qualities are not known.

The clonotype comes from a boy under 18 in good health and CMV-seronegative. The sequence joins TRBV6-1 to TRBJ2-5, with 8 bases matching TRBD1. The sample consisted of PBMCs. The sequence in DNA is TGTGCCAGCAGTTATACAGGGGGAGAGACCCAGTACTTC. Protein translation: CASSYTGGETQYF.